This T cell receptor (beta chain) derives from a study of response to subunit inactivated influenza vaccine. Study results and limitations: Authors suggested each seasonal flu vaccination may recruit only limited numbers of new T cells.

Using its own MiXCR run on the RT-PCR reads, TCRdb lists one record per CDR3 protein. The data contain about 830,000 distinct CDR3 sequences, roughly 18% of them seen just once; the ten biggest clones take up 11%. About this clonotype: The antigen remains unidentified.

V shed 7 bases and J shed 8 bases, with 20 bases lying between them. The CDR3 runs to 14 residues. Per the germline V gene, CDR1 is SEHNR and CDR2 is FQNEAQ (reference sequence). The chain recombines TRBV7-9 with TRBJ1-2; D unclear. The material was PBMCs from blood, obtained around 5 days after vaccination. This clonotype was obtained from a man aged 45-60 years who received an inactivated influenza vaccine. CDR3 sequence (DNA): TGTGCCAGCACTCTCCAAGGACCCTGGTACGGCTACACCTTC. Residues: CASTLQGPWYGYTF.